This TCR beta chain was found in a study of shared clonotypes between healthy human individuals. Germline V gene lookup returns CDR1 MNHNS and CDR2 SASEGT. This CDR3 region has 13 residues. Trimming stripped 7 bases from V and 4 bases from J, with 11 bases between. Only in-frame clones appear in the TCRdb table, and some are missing; sequencing was by immunoSEQ multiplex PCR. The data show 2 million to 2.5 million clones, more than 85% seen once. Free of recent acute infections or vaccinations, the donors were healthy HIV-negative adults. Adult Caucasians living in Nashville, Tennessee made up all of the donors.

V gene TRBV6-1 combines with J gene TRBJ1-5; D call uncertain. Sequenced: naive CD4+ T cells from PBMCs. Subset defined: CD45RA+ positively selected. This TCR came from a man aged 18 to 30 in good health. Some clones in this sample may be carry-over from other donors' samples. The CDR3 loop reads CASMGRANQPQHF. CDR3 sequence (DNA): TGTGCCAGCATGGGGAGGGCAAATCAGCCCCAGCATTTT.